These T cell receptor beta chains were read from a single sample in a study of blood T cell repertoires in COVID-19. The data were produced by immunoSEQ multiplex PCR, yet TCRdb's version contains in-frame clones alone and is incomplete. The table includes approximately 220,000 clones, approximately 90% detected once. Sequencing used PBMCs or T cells enriched from blood (not recorded which). Source of these receptors: a woman aged 25-40 years with acute COVID-19. Each CDR3 is given with its conserved first and last residue. D genes are given only for firm matches. Clone size, where shown, is once, few, many, or a class for clones that have expanded.

>.|TRBV7-6|TRBD2|TRBJ2-1
TGTGCCAGCAGCTTAGAAGGCGGGGGGGCCTGGAATGAGCAGTTCTTC
CASSLEGGGAWNEQFF
>.|TRBV9|.|TRBJ2-3
TGTGCCAGCAGCGTAGCATCAGATACGCAGTATTTT
CASSVASDTQYF
>.|TRBV18|.|TRBJ1-3
TGTGCCAGCTCATCTTCAGGGGCTGGAAACACCATATATTTT
CASSSSGAGNTIYF
>.|TRBV5-4|TRBD1|TRBJ1-1
TGTGCCAGCAGCTCCGGGACAGGGTACGGGGTGAACACTGAAGCTTTCTTT
CASSSGTGYGVNTEAFF
>.|TRBV24-1|TRBD1|TRBJ1-2
TGTGCCACCAGTGAGGCGACAGGGAGGGGCTACACCTTC
CATSEATGRGYTF
>.|TRBV2|.|TRBJ1-1
TGTACCAAGGACAGACTAAACACTGAAGCTTTCTTT
CTKDRLNTEAFF
>.|TRBV6-5|.|TRBJ2-2
TGTGCCACGAGTACAGAATACACCGGGGAGCTGTTTTTT
CATSTEYTGELFF
>.|TRBV5-6|TRBD1|TRBJ1-1
TGTGCCAGCAGACCCGGGACAGGGCTCACTGAAGCTTTCTTT
CASRPGTGLTEAFF
>.|TRBV7-8|.|TRBJ1-5
TGTGCCAGCAGCTCGGGACTCCTCTCCTATCGCAATCAGCCCCAGCATTTT
CASSSGLLSYRNQPQHF
>.|TRBV2|TRBD1|TRBJ1-4
TGTGCCAGCAGTGATCTGGGGACAGGGGTCGGAAAACTGTTTTTT
CASSDLGTGVGKLFF
>.|TRBV3-1/TRBV3-2|.|TRBJ1-1
TGTGCCAGCAGCCGTCAAGGGTGGGGGGGAAACACTGAAGCTTTCTTT
CASSRQGWGGNTEAFF
>few|TRBV12-3/TRBV12-4|TRBD1|TRBJ1-1
TGTGCCAGCAATACAGGGGGTTACACTGAAGCTTTCTTT
CASNTGGYTEAFF
>.|TRBV3-1/TRBV3-2|TRBD1|TRBJ2-3
TGTGCCAGCAGCTCCGACAGGGGGCTGGGTACAGATACGCAGTATTTT
CASSSDRGLGTDTQYF
>few|TRBV5-1|TRBD1|TRBJ1-2
TGCGCCAGCAGCATCACACAGGGGCTGGGAACCTTC
CASSITQGLGTF
>.|TRBV2|.|TRBJ2-5
TGTGCCAGCAGGATCGATCGGGACTCTGGGGAGACCCAGTACTTC
CASRIDRDSGETQYF
>.|TRBV11-2|.|TRBJ1-1
TGTGCCAGCAGCTTAATCCAGGGCACCACTGAAGCTTTCTTT
CASSLIQGTTEAFF
>.|TRBV7-8|TRBD1|TRBJ1-2
TGTGCCAGCAGCTTAGAACAGGGGCCAAACTATGGCTACACCTTC
CASSLEQGPNYGYTF
>.|TRBV7-9|.|TRBJ1-2
TGTGCCAGCAGCTTGTCAGGGTTGGCAAACTATGGCTACACCTTC
CASSLSGLANYGYTF
>.|TRBV5-1|TRBD1|TRBJ2-7
TGCGCCAGCAGCTGGGGGACAGGGGCGAACTACGAGCAGTACTTC
CASSWGTGANYEQYF
>.|TRBV10-3|TRBD2|TRBJ2-7
TGTGCCATCAGAGCGGGGGGGGCAAGCTACGAGCAGTACTTC
CAIRAGGASYEQYF
>.|TRBV12-3/TRBV12-4|.|TRBJ1-4
TGTGCCAGCTTAGCGGGGGCGAGTGAAAAACTGTTTTTT
CASLAGASEKLFF
>.|TRBV7-9|TRBD1|TRBJ1-3
TGTGCCAGCAGCGTCCGACAGGGGCTCTCTGGAAACACCATATATTTT
CASSVRQGLSGNTIYF
>once|TRBV5-1|.|TRBJ1-4
TGCGCCAGCGCAGACACTGCAACTAATGAAAAACTGTTTTTT
CASADTATNEKLFF
>.|TRBV29-1|.|TRBJ2-3
TGCAGCGCCTTCGGGACTGGAGCAGATACGCAGTATTTT
CSAFGTGADTQYF
>.|TRBV5-6|TRBD1|TRBJ1-2
TGTGCCAGCAGCTTGTTTTGGACAGGGCAAACGCTTAATGGCTACACCTTC
CASSLFWTGQTLNGYTF
>.|TRBV6-5|.|TRBJ1-2
TGTGCCAGCAGGAGACTCACCTCCTATGGCTACACCTTC
CASRRLTSYGYTF
>.|TRBV12-3/TRBV12-4|.|TRBJ2-7
TGTGCCAGCAGCCCCTCTGGAGGCGAGCAGTACTTC
CASSPSGGEQYF
>.|TRBV27|TRBD2|TRBJ2-3
TGTGCCAGCAGTTTATCGGGGGGGGGCACAGATACGCAGTATTTT
CASSLSGGGTDTQYF
>.|TRBV18|.|TRBJ1-2
TGTGCCAGCTCACTCGAGGCCGGGACACCCTATGGCTACACCTTC
CASSLEAGTPYGYTF
>.|TRBV6-4|.|TRBJ2-1
TGTGCCAGCAGTCCCGTCAGGGGGGCCTACAATGAGCAGTTCTTC
CASSPVRGAYNEQFF
>.|TRBV18|.|TRBJ1-5
TGTGCCAGCTCCCGCGACAAGTCTCAGCCCCAGCATTTT
CASSRDKSQPQHF
>.|TRBV7-9|.|TRBJ1-1
TGTGCCAGCAGCTCAGAGGGGAACACTGAAGCTTTCTTT
CASSSEGNTEAFF
>.|TRBV6-5|.|TRBJ2-7
TGTGCCAGCTCTAGACCCGGTGAAGCGGCCTACGAGCAGTACTTC
CASSRPGEAAYEQYF
>few|TRBV6-5|.|TRBJ1-4
TGTGCCGGACAGACCGGTAATGAAAAACTGTTTTTT
CAGQTGNEKLFF
>.|TRBV6-2/TRBV6-3|.|TRBJ1-6
TGTGCCAGCAGTCGCGGAGGGGCCGGGAATTCACCCCTCCACTTT
CASSRGGAGNSPLHF
>.|TRBV4-1|.|TRBJ1-5
TGCGCCAGCAGCCAAGTTCCAGGGAGCAATCAGCCCCAGCATTTT
CASSQVPGSNQPQHF
>few|TRBV7-2|.|TRBJ1-4
TGTGCCAGCAGCTTAGGCGGAGTCGGGGGGATGGATGAAAAACTGTTTTTT
CASSLGGVGGMDEKLFF
>.|TRBV6-1|.|TRBJ1-4
TGTGCCAGCAGTGAGGGCGGGGCAACTAATGAAAAACTGTTTTTT
CASSEGGATNEKLFF
>once|TRBV7-6|.|TRBJ1-5
TGTGCCAGCAGCTTAGCGTCGGGATCGGGTCAGCCCCAGCATTTT
CASSLASGSGQPQHF
>.|TRBV13|TRBD1|TRBJ2-5
TGTGCCAGCAGCTCAGGGGGCGAGAATCAAGAGACCCAGTACTTC
CASSSGGENQETQYF
>.|TRBV15|.|TRBJ1-2
TGTGCCACCAGCAGAGGCGGGGAGTGGTCAGTTAACTATGGCTACACCTTC
CATSRGGEWSVNYGYTF
>.|TRBV5-1|.|TRBJ1-1
TGCGCCAGCAGCTTGAACACGGGGGAGAACACTGAAGCTTTCTTT
CASSLNTGENTEAFF
>few|TRBV10-2|TRBD1|TRBJ1-1
TGCGCCAGTTGTTTTGATGACAGGGAGAACACTGAAGCTTTCTTT
CASCFDDRENTEAFF
>.|TRBV19|.|TRBJ2-2
TGTGCCAGTATGCCGGGGGTCACCGGGGAGCTGTTTTTT
CASMPGVTGELFF
>once|TRBV19|TRBD1|TRBJ1-2
TGTGCCAGATCGACAGGGGGCGCGGGCTACACCTTC
CARSTGGAGYTF
>.|TRBV24-1|.|TRBJ1-2
TGTGCCACCAGCCACGGGTCCGCTTCTATCGGTGGCTACACCTTC
CATSHGSASIGGYTF
>.|TRBV19|.|TRBJ1-5
TGTGCCAGTAGTATAGATCGGTTGCCCCAGCATTTT
CASSIDRLPQHF
>.|TRBV30|TRBD1|TRBJ1-4
TGTGCCTGGAGTTCACAGGGGGGAAAACTGTTTTTT
CAWSSQGGKLFF
>.|TRBV7-2|TRBD2|TRBJ2-3
TGTGCCAGCAGCCCGGGGGGGACATCGGGCAATACGCAGTATTTT
CASSPGGTSGNTQYF
>.|TRBV7-7|.|TRBJ2-2
TGTGCTAGCAGCCCCGAGGTACAGGGGAACACCGGGGAGCTGTTTTTT
CASSPEVQGNTGELFF
>.|TRBV2|.|TRBJ2-1
TGTGCCAGCAGATATAGGGGTGAATCCAATGAGCAGTTCTTC
CASRYRGESNEQFF
>.|TRBV2|.|TRBJ1-3
TGTGCCAGCAGTGGACTGTCTCTCCACTCTGGAAACACCATATATTTT
CASSGLSLHSGNTIYF
>.|TRBV18|TRBD2|TRBJ2-7
TGTGCCAGCTCACCGGGACTAGTTCGTCGCGAGCAGTACTTC
CASSPGLVRREQYF
>.|TRBV7-9|TRBD1|TRBJ2-1
TGTGCCAGCAGCTTCCGGGACAGGGACTCGGATGAGCAGTTCTTC
CASSFRDRDSDEQFF
>.|TRBV14|.|TRBJ1-1
TGTGCCAGCAGCCAAGAATTCCGCAGGGGTCCGCCGAACACTGAAGCTTTCTTT
CASSQEFRRGPPNTEAFF
>.|TRBV18|.|TRBJ1-1
TGTGCCAGCTCTCGCAGAACGACTGCGAACACTGAAGCTTTCTTT
CASSRRTTANTEAFF
>.|TRBV30|.|TRBJ2-3
TGTGCCTGGGCCGTCCGAGGAGCACATGATACGCAGTATTTT
CAWAVRGAHDTQYF